These 7 T cell receptor beta chains were sequenced from one sample in a study of T cells in Graves' hyperthyroidism and ophthalmopathy. Amplification targeted TCR beta CDR3 regions from RNA transcripts. The HTBI primer set was used in a first-round RT-PCR of the TCR CDR3. Via MiXCR, TCRdb re-called the multiplex PCR reads, giving one row per CDR3 protein. Altogether about 560,000 distinct CDR3 sequences are present, 16% being singletons, with the ten largest covering around 19%. Material: blood. Receptor source: a woman between 18 and 29 years old with Graves' hyperthyroidism.

This rearrangement joins TRBV7-9 to TRBJ1-5, with D unresolved. With 5 bases removed from V and 0 bases from J, the gap between germline ends came to 14 bases. This CDR3 has 16 residues. Germline V gives CDR1 SEHNR, CDR2 FQNEAQ (reference sequence). The CDR3 sequence: CASSGPSPDSNQPQHF. In nucleotides, the CDR3 is TGTGCCAGCAGCGGCCCCTCCCCTGATAGCAATCAGCCCCAGCATTTT.

V is TRBV12-3 or TRBV12-4 and J is TRBJ2-2, with D possibly TRBD1 on 6 matching bases. This CDR3 contains 17 residues. V lost 7 bases and J lost 4, with 22 bases in between. DNA of the CDR3: TGTGCCAGCATCTTTCAGGGGTCCGGAAGGACCACCGGGGAGCTGTTTTTT. Amino acids: CASIFQGSGRTTGELFF.

This rearrangement joins TRBV3-1 to TRBJ1-5; D not certain. Germline CDR1 and CDR2: LGHDT and YNNKEL (reference sequence). The CDR3 is 15 residues long. The V gene lost 1 base and the J gene lost 0 bases, with 7 bases spanning the gap. The CDR3 sequence: CASSQGQNSNQPQHF. The CDR3, as DNA: TGTGCCAGCAGCCAAGGGCAGAATAGCAATCAGCCCCAGCATTTT.

This clonotype was recorded many times. The chain recombines TRBV20-1 with TRBJ1-5; 9 bases line up with TRBD1. Trimming removed 0 bases from V and 9 bases from J; junction bases left unmatched: 9. The CDR3 has 15 amino acids. Germline values: CDR1 DFQATT, CDR2 SNEGSKA (reference sequence). This chain's CDR3 is CSARDQDRGEWPQHF. DNA for the CDR3: TGCAGTGCTAGAGATCAAGACAGGGGGGAATGGCCCCAGCATTTT.

The chain recombines TRBV6-6 with TRBJ2-2; TRBD1 matches 8 bases. This CDR3 comprises 15 residues. Germline V gives CDR1 MNHNY, CDR2 SVGAGI (reference sequence). The J segment lost 8 bases and the V segment lost 2 bases, leaving 7 bases of the junction unmatched. The CDR3 protein is CASSYPGTGPGELFF. The CDR3 DNA reads TGTGCCAGCAGTTACCCCGGGACAGGTCCTGGGGAGCTGTTTTTT.

The V gene is TRBV18, the J gene TRBJ1-2; D is perhaps TRBD1 (5 bases). The CDR3 is 13 amino acids. The germline V and J ends were trimmed by 6 bases and 8 bases, with 16 bases remaining between them. Looked up from germline, CDR1 is KGHSH and CDR2 is LQKENI. CDR3 residues: CASSVDGQTGYTF. As DNA, the CDR3 is TGTGCCAGCTCCGTGGACGGACAAACGGGCTACACCTTC.

Ten or more counts support this clonotype. This chain uses TRBV5-1 with TRBJ1-1, with D tentatively TRBD1 (5 bases). CDR1 is SGHRS and CDR2 is YFSETQ in the germline V gene. The CDR3 length is 15 residues. Deletions cut 4 bases from V and 5 bases from J, with 18 bases between. The CDR3 spells CASSHVGGSETEAFF. CDR3 nucleotides: TGCGCCAGCAGCCACGTGGGGGGAAGTGAGACTGAAGCTTTCTTT.